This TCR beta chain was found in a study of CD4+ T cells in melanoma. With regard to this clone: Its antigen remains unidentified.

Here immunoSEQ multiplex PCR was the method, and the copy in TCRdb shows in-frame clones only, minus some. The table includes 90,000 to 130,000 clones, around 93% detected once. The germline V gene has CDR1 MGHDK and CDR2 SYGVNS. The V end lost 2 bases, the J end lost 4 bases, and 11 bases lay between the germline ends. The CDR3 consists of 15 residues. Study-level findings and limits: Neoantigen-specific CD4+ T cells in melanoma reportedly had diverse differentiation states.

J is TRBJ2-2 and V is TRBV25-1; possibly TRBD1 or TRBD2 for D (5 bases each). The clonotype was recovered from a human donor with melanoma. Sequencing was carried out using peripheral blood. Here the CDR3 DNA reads TGTGCCAGCAGTGAAAAAAGGGGAGTCACCGGGGAGCTGTTTTTT. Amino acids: CASSEKRGVTGELFF.